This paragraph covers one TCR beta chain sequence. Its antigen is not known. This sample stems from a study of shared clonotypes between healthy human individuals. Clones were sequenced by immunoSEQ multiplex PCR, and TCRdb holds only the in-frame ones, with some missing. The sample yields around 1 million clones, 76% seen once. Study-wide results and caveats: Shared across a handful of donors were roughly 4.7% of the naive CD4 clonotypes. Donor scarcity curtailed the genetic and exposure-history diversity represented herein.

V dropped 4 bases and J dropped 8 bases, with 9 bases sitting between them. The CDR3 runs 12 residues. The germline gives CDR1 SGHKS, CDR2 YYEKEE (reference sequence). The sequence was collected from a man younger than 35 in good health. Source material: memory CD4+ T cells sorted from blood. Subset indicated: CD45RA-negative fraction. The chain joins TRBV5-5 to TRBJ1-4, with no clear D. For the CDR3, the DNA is TGTGCCAGCAGCCGGGCGGAGGAAAAACTGTTTTTT. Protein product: CASSRAEEKLFF.